One sample yielded the 21 T cell receptor beta chains listed below, sequenced in a study of PD-1 blockade in classical Hodgkin lymphoma. Profiled with immunoSEQ multiplex PCR; TCRdb holds only in-frame clones, not every one. Of around 37,000 clones in the sample, more than 85% are singletons; the top ten hold 0.3%. Time point of the sample: cycle 4 day 1 (C4D1), after more than five weeks of nivolumab. In every patient, relapse followed autologous stem cell transplantation, while exposure to brentuximab vedotin differed. Magnetic negative selection was used to purify CD4+ T cells from PBMCs that had been thawed. The sample consisted of CD4+ T cells from blood, taken before the fourth cycle of nivolumab. All receptors derive from a human donor with classical Hodgkin lymphoma.

The chain links TRBV5-1 to TRBJ2-2; 11 positions match TRBD2. This CDR3 has 17 residues. The trim removed 0 bases at V and 7 bases at J, leaving 8 bases unmatched. CDR1 and CDR2 (germline): SGHRS, YFSETQ. DNA for the CDR3: TGCGCCAGCAGCTTGGGAACTAGCGGGAGTGGTAGCGGGGAGCTGTTTTTT. Encoded protein: CASSLGTSGSGSGELFF.

The rearrangement links TRBV5-4 to TRBJ2-1; TRBD2 matches 8 bases. Germline assignment: CDR1 SGHNT and CDR2 YYREEE (reference sequence). CDR3 length: 16 residues. V was clipped by 7 bases and J by 2 bases; unmatched bases: 11. CDR3: CASGTSGLGTYNEQFF. For the CDR3, the DNA is TGTGCCAGCGGAACCTCGGGACTAGGCACCTACAATGAGCAGTTCTTC.

V is TRBV6-5 and J is TRBJ1-2; 8 positions agree with TRBD1. The J segment lost 4 bases and the V segment lost 7 bases, leaving 8 bases of the junction unmatched. This CDR3 contains 14 residues. Germline CDR1 reads MNHEY; CDR2 reads SVGAGI. For the CDR3, the DNA is TGTGCCAGCATTCCGGACAGGGCCTTCTATGGCTACACCTTC. Its translation: CASIPDRAFYGYTF.

The rearrangement links TRBV5-1 to TRBJ2-1, with a possible D match to TRBD2 (5 bases). The CDR3 has 14 amino acids. With 5 bases removed from V and 5 bases from J, the gap between germline ends came to 14 bases. CDR1 and CDR2 (germline): SGHRS, YFSETQ. The CDR3 bases are TGCGCCAGCAGGCTAGCACCAACGAACAATGAGCAGTTCTTC. As protein: CASRLAPTNNEQFF.

The CDR3: CASSLIGTGDDEQFF. DNA for the CDR3: TGTGCCAGCAGCTTAATAGGGACAGGGGACGATGAGCAGTTCTTC. The rearrangement uses TRBV11-3 and TRBJ2-1, with TRBD1 matching over 10 bases. The CDR3 runs 15 residues. Looked up from germline, CDR1 is SGHNT and CDR2 is YENEEA. V dropped 2 bases and J dropped 8; count of bases not matched to a gene: 6.

This chain links TRBV5-1 with TRBJ1-1; 11 nucleotides align to TRBD1. The CDR3 is 18 residues long. From germline, CDR1 is SGHRS and CDR2 YFSETQ. With V trimmed by 1 base and J by 3 bases, 11 bases remained unmatched. The CDR3 DNA is TGCGCCAGCAGCTTGTTTCTTCCTGGACAGGGGGCCTACACTGAAGCTTTCTTT. Protein: CASSLFLPGQGAYTEAFF.

The gene calls are TRBV30 and TRBJ2-1; 10 bases are a match to TRBD2. The V gene end was trimmed by 0 bases and the J gene end by 2 bases; junction bases not matched to a gene: 4. Germline lookup yields CDR1 GTSNPN and CDR2 SVGIG (reference sequence). The CDR3 is 16 residues long. The CDR3 is CAWSVGAGGPYNEQFF. The CDR3 region has the DNA TGTGCCTGGAGTGTCGGAGCGGGAGGGCCCTACAATGAGCAGTTCTTC.

The chain employs TRBV18 and TRBJ1-2; the D is unclear. This CDR3 is 15 amino acids long. The germline gives CDR1 KGHSH, CDR2 LQKENI. V was clipped by 0 bases and J by 4 bases, with 12 bases between them. The CDR3 DNA follows: TGTGCCAGCTCACCACCTATCGGGAGCAGCTATGGCTACACCTTC. It codes for CASSPPIGSSYGYTF.

This rearrangement joins TRBV11-2 to TRBJ1-1; D is unclear. The length of the CDR3 is 13 residues. V lost 0 bases, J lost 9 bases, and 11 bases lay in between. Looked up from germline, CDR1 is SGHAT and CDR2 is FQNNGV. The CDR3, as DNA: TGTGCCAGCAGCTTAGAATCCGGGGTACAAGCTTTCTTT. Amino acids: CASSLESGVQAFF.

The genes are TRBV11-1 and TRBJ2-1; 8 bases are shared with TRBD2. This CDR3 has 17 residues. V trimming: 4 bases; J trimming: 8 bases; junction bases outside the gene matches: 16. The V gene's germline CDR1 is SGHAT and CDR2 FQDESV (reference sequence). The CDR3 loop reads CASSSRSQLAARYEQFF. In DNA, the CDR3 is TGTGCCAGCAGCTCTCGCTCCCAACTAGCGGCTAGGTATGAGCAGTTCTTC.

V and J are TRBV5-5 and TRBJ2-7; D unresolved. The ends were cut back, 1 base at V and 6 bases at J, with 5 bases in the middle. CDR3 size: 11 residues. The germline CDR1 and CDR2 sequences are SGHKS and YYEKEE (reference sequence). The DNA for the CDR3 is TGTGCCAGCAGCTTGCTGGCCGAGCAGTACTTC. Protein product: CASSLLAEQYF.

The chain links TRBV9 to TRBJ2-1; the D gene is possibly TRBD2 (6 bases). Trimming cost V 2 bases and J 5 bases, with 17 bases left between them. The length of the CDR3 is 16 residues. CDR1 and CDR2 (germline): SGDLS, YYNGEE. The chain's CDR3 is CASSVGGLNVNNEQFF. The CDR3 DNA sequence: TGTGCCAGCAGCGTGGGTGGACTAAACGTTAACAATGAGCAGTTCTTC.

This rearrangement joins TRBV7-6 to TRBJ2-7; 8 bases align to TRBD1. CDR3 length: 17 residues. The J segment lost 9 bases and the V segment lost 1 base, leaving 17 bases of the junction unmatched. Germline CDR1 is SGHVS and CDR2 is FNYEAQ. The CDR3 DNA is TGTGCCAGCAGCTTAGTCGTCGGAGGACAGGGCACTGCCGGGCAGTACTTC. It specifies CASSLVVGGQGTAGQYF.

The chain uses TRBV4-2 and TRBJ2-1; 7 bases are a match to TRBD2. This CDR3 spans 15 amino acids. Germline V gene lookup returns CDR1 LGHNA and CDR2 YNFKEQ. Trimming at V came to 3 bases and at J to 4 bases, leaving 6 bases not matched to a gene. The CDR3 region is CASSQYLGLYNEQFF. For the CDR3, the DNA is TGTGCCAGCAGCCAGTACTTGGGACTATACAATGAGCAGTTCTTC.

The chain recombines TRBV5-8 with TRBJ1-5; D remains unclear. Germline V lookup: CDR1 SGHTS, CDR2 YDEGEE. CDR3 length equals 15 residues. Trimming left V 4 bases short and J 2 bases short, with 13 bases between. CDR3 coding DNA: TGTGCCAGCAGCACCGCGGTACGTGGCAATCAGCCCCAGCATTTT. Protein product: CASSTAVRGNQPQHF.

The rearrangement uses TRBV5-6 and TRBJ1-5; D might be TRBD1 (5 bases). Between the trimmed V and J ends, which lost 4 bases and 3 bases, there was a span of 11 bases. This CDR3 comprises 14 residues. CDR1 SGHDT and CDR2 YYEEEE come from the germline V gene. In DNA form, the CDR3 reads TGTGCCAGCAGCCCGGGACTGATCAATCAGCCCCAGCATTTT. Its protein product is CASSPGLINQPQHF.

This rearrangement joins TRBV29-1 to TRBJ2-7; 8 nucleotides line up with TRBD1. CDR3 length equals 13 residues. J gave up 2 bases and V 7 bases, and 7 bases lay outside the gene matches. Germline loops: CDR1 SQVTM, CDR2 ANQGSEA. CDR3 nucleotide sequence: TGCAGCGCTTCGGGACAGGCCCCCTACGAGCAGTACTTC. This codes for CSASGQAPYEQYF.

The chain is built from TRBV11-2 and TRBJ2-3; the match to TRBD2 covers 12 bases. Losses at the gene ends were 5 bases for V and 0 bases for J; bases not matched to a gene: 12. The CDR3 spans 19 residues. The germline V gene encodes CDR1 SGHAT and CDR2 FQNNGV. CDR3: CASSKLTQLAGGSTDTQYF. The CDR3, as DNA: TGTGCCAGCAGCAAACTCACCCAGCTAGCGGGGGGGAGCACAGATACGCAGTATTTT.

The chain combines TRBV19 with TRBJ1-2; 7 positions match TRBD1. The CDR3 contains 16 residues. The germline V gene has CDR1 LNHDA and CDR2 SQIVND (reference sequence). J was trimmed by 6 bases and V by 5 bases; bases with no gene match: 15. CDR3 DNA sequence: TGTGCCAGTAGTCACCCGGGACAGCACTACGGTGATGGCTACACCTTC. Its translation: CASSHPGQHYGDGYTF.

This chain connects TRBV10-3 to TRBJ1-2; no definite D call. Trimming took 10 bases from V and 8 from J, leaving 20 bases between them. Germline CDR1 reads ENHRY; CDR2 reads SYGVKD. The CDR3 totals 13 residues. CDR3: CATGTERWSGYTF. CDR3 coding DNA: TGTGCCACCGGAACCGAGCGGTGGAGCGGCTACACCTTC.

This chain uses TRBV28 with TRBJ2-7, with 9 bases that match TRBD1. V dropped 6 bases and J dropped 2; count of bases not matched to a gene: 5. The CDR3 is made up of 14 amino acids. Germline assignment: CDR1 MDHEN and CDR2 SYDVKM. This CDR3 reads CASSRRDRAYEQYF. CDR3 in DNA: TGTGCCAGCAGCCGGCGGGACAGGGCCTACGAGCAGTACTTC.